This is a list of T cell receptor beta chains from one sample in a study of T cell responses to AZD1222 COVID-19 vaccine. Only in-frame clones appear in the TCRdb table, and some are missing; sequencing was by immunoSEQ multiplex PCR. The sample has roughly 110,000 clones, less than 95% seen once. The source material was peripheral blood, sampled 28 days after the second AZD1222 dose. Every receptor here comes from an adult who received the AZD1222 COVID-19 vaccine. The CDR3 runs from the conserved cysteine through the conserved F or W. The D gene is left open where the match is weak. Part of the rows lack a size; the others show once, few, many or a class for expanded clones.

cdr3_aa clone_size v_call cdr3_length d_call
CASSSLWDTQYF . TRBV12-3/TRBV12-4 12 .
CASSQPDRGGRSPLHF . TRBV28 16 TRBD1
CASSRGQGTSYEQYF . TRBV5-1 15 TRBD1
CASSYFGTASNYGYTF . TRBV6-5 16 TRBD1
CASRKTRRDTQYF once TRBV6-5 13 .
CASTVGQVASPLHF . TRBV27 14 TRBD1
CASSYSKGDLGGRGNTEAFF . TRBV6-2/TRBV6-3 20 .
CASSQGSSGGGQETQYF many TRBV4-2 17 TRBD2
CASSQVAGTNQPQHF . TRBV4-3 15 .
CARESIAGGYNEQFF . TRBV9 15 TRBD2